These 22 T cell receptor beta chains share one sample of origin, sequenced in a study of blood T cell repertoires in COVID-19. Clones were sequenced by immunoSEQ multiplex PCR, and TCRdb holds only the in-frame ones, with some missing. The data show approximately 40,000 clones, roughly 87% seen once. Sequenced sample: peripheral blood. The receptors here all came from a man between 60 and 75 years old with acute or convalescent COVID-19.

The chain joins TRBV18 to TRBJ2-7; D is possibly TRBD2 (6 bases). Trimming pared 5 bases from V and 2 bases from J, leaving 13 bases between. This CDR3 is 14 amino acids long. Per the germline V gene, CDR1 is KGHSH and CDR2 is LQKENI. CDR3 nucleotides: TGTGCCAGCTCAGTGGGACTCAGGACCTACGAGCAGTACTTC. The encoded protein is CASSVGLRTYEQYF.

In DNA, the CDR3 is TGTGCCAGCAGTTTACTTCCAGATACGCAGTATTTT. Protein: CASSLLPDTQYF. The chain couples TRBV27 to TRBJ2-3, with unresolved D. Germline CDR1 and CDR2: MNHEY and SMNVEV (reference sequence). This CDR3 is 12 amino acids long. The V gene lost 2 bases and the J gene lost 4 bases, with 4 bases spanning the gap.

The chain has TRBV7-2 and TRBJ2-3, with D tentatively TRBD2 (6 bases). Between the trimmed V and J ends, which lost 1 base and 3 bases, there was a span of 11 bases. The CDR3 totals 15 residues. The germline CDR1 and CDR2 sequences are SGHTA and FQGNSA. CDR3 bases: TGTGCCAGCAGCTTAGATCGGGGGAAGACAGATACGCAGTATTTT. Residues: CASSLDRGKTDTQYF.

The V and J genes are TRBV20-1 and TRBJ2-2; no reliable D call. V gave up 3 bases and J gave up 6 bases, with 8 bases separating them. CDR3 size: 12 residues. Germline V CDR1 and CDR2: DFQATT, SNEGSKA (reference sequence). CDR3 sequence: CSASPRSGELFF. The CDR3, as DNA: TGCAGTGCTAGTCCCAGGTCCGGGGAGCTGTTTTTT.

The rearrangement uses TRBV9 and TRBJ2-3; 9 nucleotides align to TRBD1. Germline CDR1 reads SGDLS; CDR2 reads YYNGEE. V was clipped by 3 bases and J by 2 bases; unmatched bases: 4. This CDR3 spans 15 amino acids. The DNA for the CDR3 is TGTGCCAGCAGCGCCGGGACAGGGTACACAGATACGCAGTATTTT. Protein product: CASSAGTGYTDTQYF.

The chain couples TRBV5-1 to TRBJ2-3; 7 nucleotides line up with TRBD1. With V trimmed by 4 bases and J by 2 bases, 4 bases remained unmatched. Germline lookup yields CDR1 SGHRS and CDR2 YFSETQ. The CDR3 spans 14 residues. The CDR3 region is CASSSGQATDTQYF. The CDR3 nucleotides are TGCGCCAGCAGCAGTGGACAGGCCACAGATACGCAGTATTTT. The full variable domain, its missing parts supplied by reference TRBV5-1 and TRBJ2-3, is KAGVTQTPRYLIKTRGQQVTLSCSPISGHRSVSWYQQTPGQGLQFLFEYFSETQRNKGNFPGRFSGRQFSNSRSEMNVSTLELGDSALYLCASSSGQATDTQYFGPGTRLTVL.

The chain has TRBV5-5 and TRBJ1-5; 10 bases align to TRBD1. The V segment lost 2 bases and the J segment 0 bases; nucleotides outside the gene matches: 2. The CDR3 covers 16 residues. Per the germline V gene, CDR1 is SGHKS and CDR2 is YYEKEE (reference sequence). In DNA form, the CDR3 reads TGTGCCAGCAGCTTCCGGACAGGGGGTAGCAATCAGCCCCAGCATTTT. Translation gives CASSFRTGGSNQPQHF.

Only a few counts were recorded for this clone. V gene TRBV5-5 combines with J gene TRBJ1-6; 9 nucleotides match TRBD1. After removal of 1 base from V and 8 bases from J, the junction contained 4 bases not matched to a gene. The CDR3 runs to 15 residues. Germline CDR1 is SGHKS and CDR2 is YYEKEE (reference sequence). The CDR3 bases are TGTGCCAGCAGCTTGAAGACAGGGGGGTATTCACCCCTCCACTTT. It yields the protein CASSLKTGGYSPLHF.

V is TRBV2 and J is TRBJ2-3; D may be TRBD1 (5 bases). V lost 5 bases to trimming and J lost 2 bases, with 8 bases between them. Germline lookup yields CDR1 SNHLY and CDR2 FYNNEI. This CDR3 contains 13 residues. Here the CDR3 reads CASSQGTTDTQYF. For the CDR3, the DNA is TGTGCCAGCAGTCAGGGTACCACAGATACGCAGTATTTT.

This clone was found a few times. The chain is built from TRBV4-1 and TRBJ1-3; D may be TRBD1 (5 bases). V was trimmed by 0 bases and J by 15 bases, leaving 21 bases between them. The germline V gene encodes CDR1 MGHRA and CDR2 YSYEKL. CDR3 size: 15 residues. The CDR3 coding sequence is TGCGCCAGCAGCCAAGATTGGAGACAGAGTCGATCTCAATATTTT. As protein: CASSQDWRQSRSQYF.

The chain joins TRBV24-1 to TRBJ2-1, with 7 bases aligning to TRBD1. The V segment lost 4 bases and the J segment 5 bases; nucleotides outside the gene matches: 13. This CDR3 contains 17 residues. CDR1 and CDR2 from the germline V gene are KGHDR and SFDVKD. This CDR3 reads CATSDPDRTPLNNEQFF. In nucleotides, the CDR3 is TGTGCCACCAGTGACCCGGACAGGACCCCACTAAACAATGAGCAGTTCTTC.

In this sample, this clone turned up once. This sequence joins TRBV3-1 (or the pseudogene TRBV3-2) and TRBJ1-3; tentatively, D is TRBD1 (6 bases). Trimming took off 8 bases at V and 9 bases at J, with 17 bases between the two ends. This CDR3 contains 13 residues. Germline lookup yields CDR1 LGHDT and CDR2 YNNKEL (reference sequence). DNA of the CDR3: TGTGCCAGCGGACTGGGACAACAAAGCACCATATATTTT. Translation gives CASGLGQQSTIYF.

J is TRBJ1-5 and V is TRBV10-3, with 8 bases matching TRBD1. This CDR3 region has 14 residues. V was pared by 6 bases and J by 8 bases, with 9 bases of the junction left unmatched. The germline V gene encodes CDR1 ENHRY and CDR2 SYGVKD. The CDR3 sequence is CAIRADRGMKPQHF. CDR3 in DNA: TGTGCCATCAGGGCTGACAGGGGAATGAAGCCCCAGCATTTT.

Note on this clone: One end of the junction varies from germline; a read error may be responsible. The chain uses TRBV6-2 or TRBV6-3 and TRBJ1-2; TRBD1 agrees at 7 bases. Germline values: CDR1 MNHEY, CDR2 SVGEGT. The CDR3 sequence is 15 residues long. The CDR3 is CASRYRDRLSYSYTF. The CDR3, as DNA: TGTGCCAGCAGATACCGGGACAGACTATCCTATAGCTACACCTTC.

The V call is TRBV7-6, the J call TRBJ1-3; D uncertain. The CDR3 has 16 residues. V gave up 2 bases and J gave up 0 bases, with 11 bases separating them. CDR1 and CDR2 from the germline V gene are SGHVS and FNYEAQ. In DNA, the CDR3 is TGTGCCAGCAGCTTACGAAGCCCCTTCTCTGGAAACACCATATATTTT. It translates to CASSLRSPFSGNTIYF.

To note about this clone: The same CDR3 is also encoded by other DNA sequences in this sample. The chain has TRBV29-1 and TRBJ2-7; 9 nucleotides agree with TRBD1. Germline values: CDR1 SQVTM, CDR2 ANQGSEA. The V gene end was trimmed by 7 bases and the J gene end by 3 bases; junction bases not matched to a gene: 1. There are 11 residues in the CDR3. CDR3 in amino acids: CSADRGYEQYF. CDR3 coding DNA: TGCAGCGCGGACAGGGGCTACGAGCAGTACTTC.

Comment on this clone: Other DNA sequences in this sample translate to the same CDR3. V usage is TRBV5-1 and J usage is TRBJ1-5, with D tentatively TRBD1 (6 bases). The CDR3 is made up of 14 amino acids. V dropped 0 bases and J dropped 7 bases, with 11 bases sitting between them. Looked up from germline, CDR1 is SGHRS and CDR2 is YFSETQ. CDR3 in DNA: TGCGCCAGCAGCTTGGGGGGGGGCGGCCAGCCCCAGCATTTT. Translation: CASSLGGGGQPQHF.

The chain couples TRBV2 to TRBJ2-4; D is ambiguous. The CDR3 consists of 15 residues. Trimming took off 6 bases at V and 0 bases at J, with 12 bases between the two ends. Germline CDR1 is SNHLY and CDR2 is FYNNEI. The DNA for the CDR3 is TGTGCCAGCAGGCCTTCACAAGTAGCCAAAAACATTCAGTACTTC. Amino acid sequence: CASRPSQVAKNIQYF.

The rearrangement uses TRBV7-8 and TRBJ2-1; the match to TRBD2 covers 8 bases. The germline gives CDR1 SGHVS, CDR2 FQNEAQ. This CDR3 comprises 16 residues. V gave up 1 base and J gave up 1 base; unmatched junction bases: 3. CDR3 nucleotides: TGTGCCAGCAGCTTAGTCGGGGGGGCGTCCTACAATGAGCAGTTCTTC. Translated, it gives CASSLVGGASYNEQFF. Based on the CDR3 plus reference TRBV7-8 and TRBJ2-1, the full variable domain is GAGVSQSPRYKVAKRGQDVALRCDPISGHVSLFWYQQALGQGPEFLTYFQNEAQLDKSGLPSDRFFAERPEGSVSTLKIQRTQQEDSAVYLCASSLVGGASYNEQFFGPGTRLTVL.

J is TRBJ1-1 and V is TRBV11-2; TRBD1 is a possible D gene (5 bases). This CDR3 has 14 amino acids. Trimming took 2 bases from V and 1 from J, leaving 8 bases between them. Germline CDR1 and CDR2: SGHAT and FQNNGV. DNA of the CDR3: TGTGCCAGCAGCTTACAGGGCTGGAACACTGAAGCTTTCTTT. Its translation is CASSLQGWNTEAFF.

The gene calls are TRBV9 and TRBJ2-2; a weak D match, TRBD2 (6 bases). CDR1 and CDR2 (germline): SGDLS, YYNGEE. Trimming left V 3 bases short and J 4 bases short, with 16 bases between. This CDR3 spans 16 amino acids. Here the CDR3 reads CASSGLGGVGTGELFF. In DNA, the CDR3 is TGTGCCAGCAGCGGATTGGGGGGAGTTGGCACCGGGGAGCTGTTTTTT.

The chain is built from TRBV3-1 (or the pseudogene TRBV3-2) and TRBJ2-1; the D is unclear. V was pared by 2 bases and J by 10 bases, with 9 bases between. CDR1 and CDR2 from the germline V gene are LGHDT and YNNKEL (reference sequence). The CDR3 length is 12 residues. The CDR3 nucleotides are TGTGCCAGCAGCCAATCAGATGTAGAGCAGTTCTTC. Translation: CASSQSDVEQFF.